Only a few counts were recorded for the clone carrying this T cell receptor (beta chain). Its cognate antigen is unknown. Losses at the gene ends were 4 bases for V and 3 bases for J; bases not matched to a gene: 5. The V gene's germline CDR1 is MNHEY and CDR2 SMNVEV (reference sequence). The CDR3 loop spans 15 amino acids. This sample was taken from a study of cytomegalovirus exposure and HLA in healthy donors. Study results and caveats: From TCR beta sequences, most subjects' HLA-A and HLA-B alleles were reportedly predicted accurately.

The PCR used 60 Vbeta and 13 Jbeta primers. The method was immunoSEQ multiplex PCR; TCRdb's version includes in-frame clones alone and lacks a portion of them. The table shows about 130,000 clones, with about 11% occurring only once. Material: PBMCs. The origin of this receptor is a woman aged 18-29 years in good health and CMV-seropositive. The chain is built from TRBV27 and TRBJ2-1, with 8 positions matching TRBD2. The CDR3 nucleotides are TGTGCCAGCAGTTGGAGCGGGAGCGGCTACAATGAGCAGTTCTTC. Translated, it gives CASSWSGSGYNEQFF.